The 18 T cell receptor beta chains below were found in one sample sequenced in a study of radiotherapy plus CTLA-4 blockade in lung cancer. Clones were sequenced by immunoSEQ multiplex PCR, and TCRdb holds only the in-frame ones, with some missing. The table records tens of thousands of clones, 84% of them present only once. Sequenced material: peripheral blood, taken from a patient treated with radiotherapy plus ipilimumab. These TCRs come from a human donor with non-small cell lung cancer who had stable disease on radiotherapy plus ipilimumab.

V is TRBV7-2 and J is TRBJ2-7; the D call may be TRBD1 or TRBD2 (6 bases each). The CDR3 extends over 15 amino acids. V was trimmed by 5 bases and J by 4 bases, leaving 18 bases between them. Per germline, CDR1 SGHTA and CDR2 FQGNSA. CDR3 sequence: CASSAQGGRRYEQYF. For the CDR3, the DNA is TGTGCCAGCAGCGCCCAAGGGGGGCGAAGGTACGAGCAGTACTTC.

This clone was observed a handful of times. The CDR3 loop is CASSPGQGNLNTEAFF. Here the CDR3 DNA reads TGCGCCAGCAGCCCCGGACAGGGCAACTTAAACACTGAAGCTTTCTTT. V usage is TRBV5-1 and J usage is TRBJ1-1; 8 bases match TRBD1. J was trimmed by 2 bases and V by 4 bases; bases with no gene match: 10. Germline V gene data show CDR1 as SGHRS and CDR2 as YFSETQ. The CDR3 runs to 16 residues.

To note about this clone: An end of the junction does not agree with germline; a read error may underlie this. The rearrangement joins TRBV9 to TRBJ2-4; 9 bases are shared with TRBD2. This CDR3 spans 15 amino acids. The germline V gene has CDR1 SGDLS and CDR2 YYNGEE. In DNA, the CDR3 is TGTGCCAGCAGCGTAGAGGGACTAGCCGAAAACATTCAGTACTTC. Protein: CASSVEGLAENIQYF.

The chain carries TRBV2 and TRBJ2-1, with 8 bases that match TRBD1. The CDR3 covers 16 residues. Germline V CDR1 and CDR2: SNHLY, FYNNEI. V was clipped by 1 base and J by 4 bases; unmatched bases: 6. CDR3 sequence (DNA): TGTGCCAGCAGTGAAGTTGGGACAGGACGATACAATGAGCAGTTCTTC. Translation: CASSEVGTGRYNEQFF.

This chain uses TRBV10-1 with TRBJ2-3; TRBD1 is a possible D gene (7 bases). V lost 2 bases, J lost 2 bases, and 17 bases lay in between. CDR1 and CDR2 from the germline V gene are WNHNN and SYGVQD (reference sequence). The CDR3 sequence is 17 residues long. CDR3 DNA: TGCGCCAGCAGTGAGGGGAGGAGGGGGCTTGACACAGATACGCAGTATTTT. Protein sequence: CASSEGRRGLDTDTQYF.

The DNA of the CDR3 is TGTGCCAGCAGCTTATTAACGGGTACTGACAATGAGCAGTTCTTC. Its protein product is CASSLLTGTDNEQFF. The chain uses TRBV7-8 and TRBJ2-1; D unclear. Trimming took 2 bases from V and 5 from J, leaving 13 bases between them. Germline CDR1 reads SGHVS; CDR2 reads FQNEAQ. The CDR3 extends over 15 amino acids.

The V and J genes are TRBV7-8 and TRBJ1-5; possibly TRBD1 for D (5 bases). V shed 5 bases and J shed 0 bases, with 14 bases lying between them. Germline loops: CDR1 SGHVS, CDR2 FQNEAQ. The length of the CDR3 is 16 residues. The CDR3 DNA sequence: TGTGCCAGCAGCGGAGGTGGGGGAAATAGCAATCAGCCCCAGCATTTT. As protein: CASSGGGGNSNQPQHF.

This clone was counted a few times. The V call is TRBV5-1, the J call TRBJ1-3; tentative D call: TRBD1 (5 bases). This CDR3 region has 16 residues. Germline loops: CDR1 SGHRS, CDR2 YFSETQ. With 3 bases removed from V and 0 bases from J, the gap between germline ends came to 13 bases. Here the CDR3 DNA reads TGCGCCAGCAGCTCAACTTCAGGGTTCTCTGGAAACACCATATATTTT. It encodes CASSSTSGFSGNTIYF.

This sequence joins TRBV11-3 and TRBJ2-1, with 7 bases lining up with TRBD2. The CDR3 totals 14 residues. CDR1 is SGHNT and CDR2 is YENEEA in the germline V gene. J was trimmed by 9 bases and V by 3 bases; bases with no gene match: 8. The CDR3 is CASSFWTSSTEQFF. CDR3 nucleotides: TGTGCCAGCAGCTTCTGGACTAGTTCGACTGAGCAGTTCTTC.

The V and J genes are TRBV1 and TRBJ2-3; TRBD2, as called in the table, went unchecked against the DNA. TRBV1 is listed as a pseudogene. The CDR3 extends over 14 amino acids. The CDR3 region is CTRVSGRSGDTQYF. As DNA, the CDR3 is TGCACCAGGGTGAGCGGGCGGAGTGGGGATACGCAGTATTTT.

The chain carries TRBV9 and TRBJ2-2, with TRBD2 matching over 15 bases. CDR3 length equals 21 residues. The V gene end was trimmed by 0 bases and the J gene end by 5 bases; junction bases not matched to a gene: 14. Germline V lookup: CDR1 SGDLS, CDR2 YYNGEE. The CDR3 here is CASSVESGLAGGASRTGELFF. CDR3 coding DNA: TGTGCCAGCAGCGTAGAGAGCGGACTAGCGGGAGGGGCGAGTAGAACCGGGGAGCTGTTTTTT.

About this clone: The junction does not match germline at one end; this may be a read error. This chain links TRBV7-7 with TRBJ1-5; D remains unclear. The germline V gene has CDR1 SSHAT and CDR2 FNYEAQ (reference sequence). This CDR3 has 13 residues. CDR3 loop: CASSLAEDQPQHF. The DNA of the CDR3 is TGTGCTAGCAGCTTAGCAGAAGATCAGCCCCAGCATTTT.

V is TRBV28 and J is TRBJ2-5, with D possibly called TRBD1 or TRBD2 (5 bases each). This CDR3 region has 12 residues. Looked up from germline, CDR1 is MDHEN and CDR2 is SYDVKM. Trimming shortened V by 6 bases and J by 9 bases, and 14 bases separated the two germline ends. The CDR3 here is CASRDTDSAQYF. The CDR3, as DNA: TGTGCCAGCAGGGACACCGATAGCGCCCAGTACTTC.

The chain joins TRBV11-3 to TRBJ1-3; TRBD1 might be the D (5 bases). The CDR3 contains 13 residues. V was pared by 3 bases and J by 7 bases, with 10 bases between. In germline, CDR1 is SGHNT, CDR2 YENEEA. In DNA, the CDR3 is TGTGCCAGCAGCTTCGGGGGTGAGAACACCATATATTTT. Translating it yields CASSFGGENTIYF.

The V and J genes are TRBV5-4 and TRBJ1-2; 7 bases line up with TRBD1. Germline trimming cut 2 bases from V and 5 bases from J; bases unmatched to any gene: 12. The CDR3 totals 16 residues. Germline CDR1 and CDR2: SGHNT and YYREEE (reference sequence). The chain's CDR3 is CASSFQPPGQTYGYTF. Here the CDR3 DNA reads TGTGCCAGCAGCTTTCAACCGCCGGGACAGACATATGGCTACACCTTC.

This clone was recorded only once. The chain uses TRBV21-1 and TRBJ2-1; the table's D call, TRBD2, has no DNA check behind it. TRBV21-1 is recorded as a pseudogene. This CDR3 contains 18 residues. CDR3 nucleotides: TGTGCCAGCAGCAAAGGGGAACTTAGCGGGAGGGCCTACAATGAGCAGTTCTTC. The encoded protein is CASSKGELSGRAYNEQFF.

The chain recombines TRBV10-1 with TRBJ2-5, with D perhaps TRBD1 or TRBD2 (5 bases each). Trimming cost V 0 bases and J 4 bases, with 12 bases left between them. CDR1 and CDR2 (germline): WNHNN, SYGVQD (reference sequence). The CDR3 covers 15 residues. The CDR3 reads CASSESKGRIETQYF. CDR3 in DNA: TGCGCCAGCAGTGAGTCGAAGGGACGTATAGAGACCCAGTACTTC.

There are a few counts of this clone. V and J are TRBV27 and TRBJ1-1; 7 bases are shared with TRBD1. The CDR3 is 16 amino acids. V dropped 6 bases and J dropped 0; count of bases not matched to a gene: 10. Germline V gene sequence: CDR1 MNHEY, CDR2 SMNVEV (reference sequence). The CDR3 region is CASRSGTEFLNTEAFF. The CDR3 bases are TGTGCCAGCAGGTCCGGGACAGAATTTTTGAACACTGAAGCTTTCTTT.